The table lists the clone carrying this TCR beta chain with many counts. The data were obtained in a study of patients and donors after allogeneic stem cell transplantation. Germline V gene lookup returns CDR1 SGHRS and CDR2 YFSETQ. V was shortened by 2 bases and J by 6 bases, with 9 bases between the two germline ends. This CDR3 has 13 residues. TCRdb reprocessed the RT-PCR reads with MiXCR, giving one entry per CDR3 protein. The sample lists about 74,000 distinct CDR3 sequences, around 27% occurring once. Sequenced input: blood, either unsorted or a sorted T cell fraction (not recorded which). The gene calls are TRBV5-1 and TRBJ1-5; tentatively, D is TRBD1 (6 bases). The TCR sequence derives from a human donor who was either an allogeneic HSCT recipient or a stem cell or donor lymphocyte infusion donor (not recorded which). It is not recorded whose cells these are; they may come from a transplant donor. As DNA, the CDR3 is TGCGCCAGCAGCTTAGGGGGGGCTCAGCCCCAGCATTTT. It specifies CASSLGGAQPQHF.